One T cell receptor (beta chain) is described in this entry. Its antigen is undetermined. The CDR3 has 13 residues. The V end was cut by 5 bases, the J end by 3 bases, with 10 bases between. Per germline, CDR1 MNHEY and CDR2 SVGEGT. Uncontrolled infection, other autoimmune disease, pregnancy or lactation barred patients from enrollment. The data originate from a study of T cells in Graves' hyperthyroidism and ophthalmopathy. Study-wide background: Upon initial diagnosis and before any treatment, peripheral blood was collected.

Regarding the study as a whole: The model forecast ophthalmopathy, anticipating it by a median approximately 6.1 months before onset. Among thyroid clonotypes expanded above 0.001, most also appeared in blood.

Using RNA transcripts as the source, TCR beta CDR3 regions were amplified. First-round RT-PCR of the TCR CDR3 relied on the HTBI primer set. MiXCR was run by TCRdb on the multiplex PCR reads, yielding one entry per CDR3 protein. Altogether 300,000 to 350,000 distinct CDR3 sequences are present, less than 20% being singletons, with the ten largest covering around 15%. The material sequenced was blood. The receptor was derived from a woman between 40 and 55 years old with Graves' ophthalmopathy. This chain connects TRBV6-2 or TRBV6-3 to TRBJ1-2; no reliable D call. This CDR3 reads CASSLNSHYGYTF. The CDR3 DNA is TGTGCCAGCAGTCTGAACAGCCACTATGGCTACACCTTC.